This T cell receptor (beta chain) was captured by sequencing in a study of siplizumab effects on memory and regulatory T cells. Study findings and constraints: In siplizumab cultures, the suppressive function of proliferating Tregs remained unconfirmed. There appeared to be greater diversity in naive T cells than in memory cells, and naive T cells seemed major contributors to the alloresponse. A minor fraction of alloreactive clones, and no more, mapped to unstimulated subsets.

Repertoires were generated with immunoSEQ multiplex PCR, while TCRdb's copy carries only in-frame clones and drops some. The sample lists under 70,000 clones; around 80% were seen once. Trimming removed 0 bases at V and 3 bases at J, with 6 bases between. CDR3 length: 13 residues. CDR1 LGHNA and CDR2 YNFKEQ come from the germline V gene. This clone has a single count. What it binds is not known. The rearrangement joins TRBV4-2 to TRBJ2-7; D is ambiguous. Sequences were obtained from memory CD4+ T cells sorted from blood. This receptor was obtained from a human donor in good health. DNA of the CDR3: TGTGCCAGCAGCCAAGACGAGCTCTACGAGCAGTACTTC. This gives the protein CASSQDELYEQYF.